A single sample gave rise to the 13 T cell receptor beta chains below, sequenced in a study of tumor and adjacent non-tumor tissue in lung cancer. TCRbeta libraries were built with three rounds of nested PCR, modified from ARM-PCR. TCRdb called the multiplex PCR reads again in MiXCR, with one record for every CDR3 protein. The sample lists more than 85,000 distinct CDR3 sequences, roughly two thirds occurring once. This sample's RNA came from whole unsorted tissue. More than 3 cm separated this lung sample from the edge of the tumor. Sequencing input: distant non-tumor lung tissue. These receptors were taken from a man aged 25-40 years with non-small cell lung cancer.

Notes on this clonotype: Mismatch with germline at one junction end may stem from a read error. The chain is built from TRBV20-1 and TRBJ1-2; 7 bases are shared with TRBD1. In germline, CDR1 is DFQATT, CDR2 SNEGSKA (reference sequence). The length of the CDR3 is 13 residues. Here the CDR3 reads CSAGDPGQDGYSF. CDR3 DNA sequence: TGCAGTGCTGGAGATCCCGGACAGGATGGCTACAGCTTC.

The chain employs TRBV12-3 or TRBV12-4 and TRBJ2-1; a possible D gene is TRBD2 (5 bases). Between the trimmed V and J ends, which lost 6 bases and 10 bases, there was a span of 13 bases. The CDR3 spans 12 residues. The CDR3 loop is CASSIGVGEQFF. The CDR3 DNA follows: TGTGCCAGCAGCATCGGGGTAGGGGAGCAGTTCTTC.

With respect to this clonotype: The junction departs from the called germline gene at one end, perhaps through a read error. This rearrangement joins TRBV6-6 to TRBJ1-1; maybe TRBD1 (5 bases). The CDR3 runs 14 residues. CDR1 MNHNY and CDR2 SVGAGI come from the germline V gene (reference sequence). The CDR3 protein is CPSRESRGVTEAFF. CDR3 nucleotide sequence: TGTCCCAGCAGAGAATCTAGGGGCGTCACTGAAGCTTTCTTT.

This chain uses TRBV11-2 with TRBJ2-7; 9 bases align to TRBD2. Per germline, CDR1 SGHAT and CDR2 FQNNGV. CDR3 length: 15 residues. The V and J ends lost 4 bases and 3 bases, in that order; junction bases with no gene match: 7. The CDR3 nucleotides read TGTGCCAGCAGCTCCCTAGCGGGGAGTGGCTACGAGCAGTACTTC. Protein sequence: CASSSLAGSGYEQYF.

J is TRBJ2-7 and V is TRBV11-3; D could derive from TRBD1 or TRBD2 (6 bases each). The CDR3 length is 14 residues. V was pared by 7 bases and J by 5 bases, with 18 bases between. CDR1 and CDR2 from the germline V gene are SGHNT and YENEEA. The CDR3 DNA follows: TGTGCCAGCAACGTTGGCGGGAAGGGGGACGAGCAGTACTTC. As protein: CASNVGGKGDEQYF.

In its sample, this clonotype was seen once. This sequence joins TRBV6-2 or TRBV6-3 and TRBJ2-7; possible D gene TRBD2, 6 bases. There are 14 residues in the CDR3. The V end lost 4 bases, the J end lost 3 bases, and 13 bases lay between the germline ends. Germline CDR1 is MNHEY and CDR2 is SVGEGT. The CDR3 bases are TGTGCCAGCAGTTCCCAGCGGAGGGACTACGAGCAGTACTTC. Translating it yields CASSSQRRDYEQYF.

The chain couples TRBV7-9 to TRBJ1-6, with D tentatively TRBD1 (5 bases). Between the trimmed V and J ends, which lost 5 bases and 8 bases, there was a span of 16 bases. The CDR3 loop spans 15 amino acids. CDR1 SEHNR and CDR2 FQNEAQ come from the germline V gene (reference sequence). The CDR3 spells CASSPYKEGDSPLHF. As DNA, the CDR3 is TGTGCCAGCAGCCCCTACAAGGAAGGGGATTCACCCCTCCACTTT.

A word on this clonotype: At one of its ends the junction is not consistent with the germline gene, which may arise from a read error. This chain links TRBV11-1 with TRBJ2-5; a possible D gene is TRBD2 (6 bases). Germline assignment: CDR1 SGHAT and CDR2 FQDESV (reference sequence). This CDR3 contains 16 residues. The CDR3 DNA reads as TGTGCCAACAGCCAGCGGGTTGTGCTTCACCCAGAGACCCAGTACTTC. It encodes CANSQRVVLHPETQYF.

A note on this clonotype: The junction and the germline gene differ at one end; a read error may be behind it. The rearrangement links TRBV20-1 to TRBJ1-1; 7 positions match TRBD1. Germline CDR1 reads DFQATT; CDR2 reads SNEGSKA (reference sequence). This CDR3 region has 15 residues. The CDR3 loop is CCASPQDRMNIEAFF. The CDR3 DNA is TGCTGTGCTAGCCCCCAGGACAGGATGAACATTGAAGCTTTCTTT.

This clonotype was recorded a few times. Possible read error: a much larger clone is one base away. The CDR3 end shows no conserved phenylalanine or tryptophan, and so a read error is likely. The CDR3 coding sequence is TGTGCCAGCAGCCGAACCGCCGTCCAAGAGACCCAGTACTTA. Translating it yields CASSRTAVQETQYL. The gene calls are TRBV5-4 and TRBJ2-5; no definite D call. V was shortened by 4 bases and J by 1 base, with 11 bases between the two germline ends. Germline V lookup: CDR1 SGHNT, CDR2 YYREEE (reference sequence). The length of the CDR3 is 14 residues.

In regard to this clonotype: At one boundary the junction diverges from the germline segment, which might be a read error. The chain is built from TRBV11-2 and TRBJ2-7; D is perhaps TRBD2 (5 bases). The CDR3 runs to 13 residues. CDR1 is SGHAT, CDR2 FQNNGV, per germline. CDR3 nucleotides: TGTGCCAGCAGCTTCCTTCCCGTGTGGGAGCAATACTTC. It encodes CASSFLPVWEQYF.

This clonotype was observed many times. This chain joins TRBV20-1 and TRBJ1-5; 8 nucleotides line up with TRBD1. V gave up 1 base and J gave up 2 bases; unmatched junction bases: 4. Germline V gene sequence: CDR1 DFQATT, CDR2 SNEGSKA (reference sequence). The length of the CDR3 is 15 residues. CDR3 amino acids: CSARAGGAGNQPQHF. CDR3 nucleotides: TGCAGTGCTAGAGCAGGGGGCGCCGGCAATCAGCCCCAGCATTTT.

This clonotype turned up a few times. Germline and junction disagree at one end, which may indicate a read error. V and J are TRBV6-2 or TRBV6-3 and TRBJ2-7, with D perhaps matching TRBD1 (6 bases). Looked up from germline, CDR1 is MNHEY and CDR2 is SVGEGT. The CDR3 has 14 amino acids. CDR3 in amino acids: CVSSVRTAPYEQYF. The CDR3 DNA sequence: TGTGTCAGCAGCGTTCGGACAGCACCCTACGAGCAGTACTTC.